Listed here are 13 T cell receptor beta chains from one sample, sequenced in a study of cytomegalovirus exposure and HLA in healthy donors. The study ran its PCR with 60 Vbeta and 13 Jbeta primers. Libraries were prepared by immunoSEQ multiplex PCR; TCRdb keeps only in-frame clonotypes and omits some of them. The sample holds about 120,000 clones, around 86% seen once. Sequenced: PBMCs. The receptors stem from a woman in her 30s in good health and CMV-seronegative.

This clone was observed a handful of times. The rearrangement joins TRBV28 to TRBJ2-7, with 11 bases identical to TRBD2. V trimming: 6 bases; J trimming: 3 bases; junction bases outside the gene matches: 7. The CDR3 length is 15 residues. Germline CDR1 is MDHEN and CDR2 is SYDVKM. DNA of the CDR3: TGTGCCAGCAGCCTACTAGCGGGAGAACGCTACGAGCAGTACTTC. Amino acids: CASSLLAGERYEQYF. Drawing the rest from reference TRBV28 and TRBJ2-7, the complete variable domain is DVKVTQSSRYLVKRTGEKVFLECVQDMDHENMFWYRQDPGLGLRLIYFSYDVKMKEKGDIPEGYSVSREKKERFSLILESASTNQTSMYLCASSLLAGERYEQYFGPGTRLTVT.

The chain recombines TRBV6-1 with TRBJ2-7; D possibly corresponds to TRBD2 (5 bases). The germline V gene encodes CDR1 MNHNS and CDR2 SASEGT. V lost 4 bases to trimming and J lost 4 bases, with 14 bases between them. This CDR3 spans 14 amino acids. The CDR3 loop reads CASSAVETGYEQYF. DNA for the CDR3: TGTGCCAGCAGTGCGGTCGAGACGGGGTACGAGCAGTACTTC.

The V gene is TRBV5-1, the J gene TRBJ1-4, with 9 nucleotides matching TRBD1. The CDR3 runs 16 residues. The germline V gene encodes CDR1 SGHRS and CDR2 YFSETQ. V lost 1 base to trimming and J lost 3 bases; unmatched junction nucleotides: 4. In nucleotides, the CDR3 is TGCGCCAGCAGCTTGTTTGGACAGGGGTCTAATGAAAAACTGTTTTTT. This gives the protein CASSLFGQGSNEKLFF.

J is TRBJ2-7 and V is TRBV19, with 7 positions matching TRBD1. V lost 5 bases to trimming and J lost 1 base; unmatched junction nucleotides: 5. This CDR3 region has 14 residues. Germline CDR1 is LNHDA and CDR2 is SQIVND (reference sequence). In DNA form, the CDR3 reads TGTGCCAGTAGTCCCCGGGGACAGTCCTACGAGCAGTACTTC. This sequence encodes CASSPRGQSYEQYF.

This clone was seen a single time. The CDR3 DNA follows: TGTGCCAGCAGCGTAGACGACAGGTTGAACACTGAAGCTTTCTTT. This translates into CASSVDDRLNTEAFF. The chain links TRBV9 to TRBJ1-1; TRBD1 might be the D (6 bases). The V gene's germline CDR1 is SGDLS and CDR2 YYNGEE. The V and J ends lost 0 bases and 0 bases respectively, with 9 bases between them. The CDR3 sequence is 15 residues long.

In nucleotides, the CDR3 is TGTGCCAGCAGTTACGAGGGGGCGGCCTACAATGAGCAGTTCTTC. Translating it yields CASSYEGAAYNEQFF. The J gene is TRBJ2-1, the V gene TRBV6-5; 7 nucleotides align to TRBD1. Losses at the gene ends were 2 bases for V and 2 bases for J; bases not matched to a gene: 3. The CDR3 has 15 residues. Germline values: CDR1 MNHEY, CDR2 SVGAGI.

The chain links TRBV7-6 to TRBJ2-7, with D tentatively TRBD1 (5 bases). The length of the CDR3 is 14 residues. V lost 5 bases, J lost 2 bases, and 13 bases lay in between. Germline CDR1 reads SGHVS; CDR2 reads FNYEAQ. In nucleotides, the CDR3 is TGTGCCAGCAGCCTCCAGACAGCCACCTACGAGCAGTACTTC. It specifies CASSLQTATYEQYF.

The rearrangement uses TRBV7-2 and TRBJ2-3, with 7 bases identical to TRBD2. CDR1 and CDR2 (germline): SGHTA, FQGNSA. The CDR3 has 17 residues. The V and J ends lost 2 bases and 4 bases, in that order; junction bases with no gene match: 12. The CDR3 sequence is CASSLMRRESVADTQYF. CDR3 nucleotide sequence: TGTGCCAGCAGCTTAATGAGGCGGGAGTCAGTGGCAGATACGCAGTATTTT.

The V call is TRBV6-6, the J call TRBJ2-5, with D perhaps TRBD2 (5 bases). The CDR3 spans 13 residues. V lost 5 bases to trimming and J lost 5 bases, with 12 bases between them. CDR1 and CDR2 from the germline V gene are MNHNY and SVGAGI (reference sequence). CDR3 sequence: CASSDGVPETQYF. Here the CDR3 DNA reads TGTGCCAGCAGTGACGGGGTCCCGGAGACCCAGTACTTC.

This chain uses TRBV14 with TRBJ1-2; 7 positions agree with TRBD1. V shed 4 bases and J 6 bases; nucleotides not matched to a gene: 11. This CDR3 is 15 amino acids long. Germline CDR1 is SGHDN and CDR2 is FVKESK. CDR3 loop: CASSLPGTAPNGYTF. DNA for the CDR3: TGTGCCAGCAGCCTTCCCGGGACAGCACCTAATGGCTACACCTTC.

This clone has a handful of counts. The chain carries TRBV30 and TRBJ2-7, with 12 positions matching TRBD2. Per the germline V gene, CDR1 is GTSNPN and CDR2 is SVGIG (reference sequence). The CDR3 sequence is 16 residues long. Trimming at V came to 4 bases and at J to 6 bases, leaving 13 bases not matched to a gene. The CDR3 sequence: CAWTSGLAGGPGEQYF. CDR3 in DNA: TGTGCCTGGACCTCGGGGCTAGCGGGAGGGCCGGGCGAGCAGTACTTC.

V gene TRBV30 combines with J gene TRBJ2-2; 10 nucleotides align to TRBD2. The CDR3 is made up of 18 amino acids. CDR1 and CDR2 (germline): GTSNPN, SVGIG (reference sequence). V was clipped by 4 bases and J by 0 bases; unmatched bases: 11. CDR3 residues: CAWTRRVSGRSNTGELFF. As DNA, the CDR3 is TGTGCCTGGACCCGCCGTGTTAGCGGGAGGTCGAACACCGGGGAGCTGTTTTTT.

This chain joins TRBV2 and TRBJ2-3; possibly TRBD2 for D (5 bases). CDR3 size: 14 residues. V lost 4 bases and J 4 bases, leaving 12 bases between the germline ends. CDR1 is SNHLY, CDR2 FYNNEI, per germline. The CDR3 here is CASSAYLAADTQYF. In DNA form, the CDR3 reads TGTGCCAGCAGTGCGTACCTAGCAGCAGATACGCAGTATTTT. The whole variable domain, remainder taken from reference TRBV2 and TRBJ2-3, is EPEVTQTPSHQVTQMGQEVILRCVPISNHLYFYWYRQILGQKVEFLVSFYNNEISEKSEIFDDQFSVERPDGSNFTLKIRSTKLEDSAMYFCASSAYLAADTQYFGPGTRLTVL.